These 4 T cell receptor beta chains were sequenced from one sample in a study of identical twins. TCRdb reprocessed the 5' RACE reads via MiXCR and lists one record per CDR3 protein. The top ten clones hold 8% to 9.5% of a sample with 400,000 or so distinct CDR3 sequences, roughly 10% of them seen once. The specimen was naive T cells sorted from blood. The source is a woman aged 45-60 years in good health.

Ten or more counts support this clonotype. The chain uses TRBV29-1 and TRBJ1-1; possible D gene TRBD1, 6 bases. The germline V gene has CDR1 SQVTM and CDR2 ANQGSEA. This CDR3 is 13 amino acids long. Between the trimmed V and J ends, which lost 6 bases and 0 bases, there was a span of 11 bases. The CDR3 reads CSVAGQLNTEAFF. In DNA form, the CDR3 reads TGCAGCGTCGCCGGACAGTTGAACACTGAAGCTTTCTTT.

Notes on this clonotype: With a much larger clone just one base away, this may be a read error. Lacking the conserved final phenylalanine or tryptophan, this CDR3 likely reflects a read error. The chain combines TRBV4-1 with TRBJ2-3; D ambiguous. Germline CDR1 MGHRA, CDR2 YSYEKL. This CDR3 is 13 amino acids long. V was trimmed by 5 bases and J by 0 bases, leaving 6 bases between them. This CDR3 is CASSGGSTDTQYS. The CDR3 coding sequence is TGCGCCAGCAGCGGCGGAAGCACAGATACGCAGTATTCT.

This clonotype was picked up a small number of times. The rearrangement uses TRBV7-6 and TRBJ2-1, with 10 positions matching TRBD1. This CDR3 contains 16 residues. V was clipped by 1 base and J by 8 bases; unmatched bases: 8. Germline CDR1 SGHVS, CDR2 FNYEAQ. The chain's CDR3 is CASSLGGGQGLYEQFF. CDR3 coding DNA: TGTGCCAGCAGCTTAGGTGGGGGACAGGGGTTATATGAGCAGTTCTTC. Supplemented by reference TRBV7-6 and TRBJ2-1, the full variable domain reads GAGVSQSPRYKVTKRGQDVALRCDPISGHVSLYWYRQALGQGPEFLTYFNYEAQQDKSGLPNDRFSAERPEGSISTLTIQRTEQRDSAMYRCASSLGGGQGLYEQFFGPGTRLTVL.

This clonotype showed up just a few times. This chain connects TRBV5-1 to TRBJ2-1, with 10 bases identical to TRBD2. Trimming removed 4 bases from V and 4 bases from J; junction bases left unmatched: 5. This CDR3 spans 15 amino acids. Looked up from germline, CDR1 is SGHRS and CDR2 is YFSETQ. The CDR3 sequence is CASSGASGGYNEQFF. Written as DNA, the CDR3 is TGCGCCAGCAGCGGAGCTAGCGGGGGTTACAATGAGCAGTTCTTC. The variable domain in full, completed from reference TRBV5-1 and TRBJ2-1, reads KAGVTQTPRYLIKTRGQQVTLSCSPISGHRSVSWYQQTPGQGLQFLFEYFSETQRNKGNFPGRFSGRQFSNSRSEMNVSTLELGDSALYLCASSGASGGYNEQFFGPGTRLTVL.